Below, 16 T cell receptor beta chains from the same sample are listed, as sequenced in a study of OX40 agonist ivuxolimab in advanced cancers. Using immunoSEQ multiplex PCR, the repertoire was profiled, and TCRdb retains in-frame clones only, with some absent. This sample has 70,000 or so clones, with around 90% found just once. The sample here was CD4+ or CD8+ T cells sorted from blood, taken in a trial of the OX40 agonist ivuxolimab. These receptors all come from an adult with an advanced solid tumor such as melanoma, head and neck, liver or kidney cancer.

The chain is built from TRBV30 and TRBJ1-3, with D perhaps matching TRBD1 (5 bases). Germline V gene lookup returns CDR1 GTSNPN and CDR2 SVGIG (reference sequence). This CDR3 has 15 residues. V lost 1 base and J 3 bases, leaving 13 bases between the germline ends. The CDR3 reads CAWSGQGFGGNTIYF. The CDR3 bases are TGTGCCTGGAGTGGGCAGGGTTTCGGTGGAAACACCATATATTTT.

This chain uses TRBV18 with TRBJ2-1, with 7 positions matching TRBD2. Germline V gene sequence: CDR1 KGHSH, CDR2 LQKENI. CDR3 size: 15 residues. V dropped 3 bases and J dropped 10; count of bases not matched to a gene: 12. CDR3 in amino acids: CASSPGGGSFVEQFF. The CDR3 region has the DNA TGTGCCAGCTCACCGGGAGGCGGGAGCTTTGTAGAGCAGTTCTTC.

The rearrangement uses TRBV6-5 and TRBJ1-6, with D perhaps TRBD1 (6 bases). The CDR3 is 15 amino acids. CDR1 MNHEY and CDR2 SVGAGI come from the germline V gene. V was trimmed by 5 bases and J by 7 bases, leaving 15 bases between them. The CDR3 spells CASSRGTLNNSPLHF. The CDR3 DNA reads TGTGCCAGCAGTAGGGGGACGCTGAACAATTCACCCCTCCACTTT.

To note about this clone: The junction and the germline gene differ at one end; a read error may be behind it. The gene calls are TRBV7-2 and TRBJ1-1; 7 bases are a match to TRBD1. CDR1 and CDR2 (germline): SGHTA, FQGNSA. CDR3 length equals 14 residues. This CDR3 reads CASSLDGTAAPRVF. The CDR3 coding sequence is TGTGCCAGCAGCTTAGACGGGACAGCCGCCCCGAGGGTCTTT.

This clone came up a few times. The chain's CDR3 is CASSQVGPSTDTQYF. Here the CDR3 DNA reads TGCGCCAGCAGCCAAGTCGGTCCGAGCACAGATACGCAGTATTTT. The rearrangement uses TRBV4-1 and TRBJ2-3; the D is unclear. CDR1 and CDR2 (germline): MGHRA, YSYEKL. V lost 1 base to trimming and J lost 0 bases, with 8 bases between them. The CDR3 sequence is 15 residues long.

The sample holds one count of this clone. The V and J genes are TRBV5-1 and TRBJ1-3; 7 nucleotides align to TRBD1. Trimming at V came to 6 bases and at J to 2 bases, leaving 8 bases not matched to a gene. CDR3 length: 15 amino acids. Germline V lookup: CDR1 SGHRS, CDR2 YFSETQ. The CDR3 DNA reads as TGCGCCAGCAAGGCAGGGGGAAATACTGGAAACACCATATATTTT. This codes for CASKAGGNTGNTIYF. Based on the CDR3 plus reference TRBV5-1 and TRBJ1-3, the full variable domain is KAGVTQTPRYLIKTRGQQVTLSCSPISGHRSVSWYQQTPGQGLQFLFEYFSETQRNKGNFPGRFSGRQFSNSRSEMNVSTLELGDSALYLCASKAGGNTGNTIYFGEGSWLTVV.

The chain recombines TRBV9 with TRBJ2-1; D ambiguous. V lost 0 bases to trimming and J lost 6 bases, with 22 bases between them. The CDR3 sequence is 18 residues long. CDR1 and CDR2 (germline): SGDLS, YYNGEE. CDR3 protein: CASSVVGTPASPGNEQFF. In DNA form, the CDR3 reads TGTGCCAGCAGCGTAGTCGGTACCCCCGCCTCACCGGGCAATGAGCAGTTCTTC.

The gene calls are TRBV4-1 and TRBJ1-5; no firm D call. Trimming shortened V by 0 bases and J by 2 bases, and 5 bases separated the two germline ends. The CDR3 extends over 14 amino acids. Germline V gene sequence: CDR1 MGHRA, CDR2 YSYEKL. CDR3 residues: CASSQETRNQPQHF. CDR3 sequence (DNA): TGCGCCAGCAGCCAAGAAACCCGCAATCAGCCCCAGCATTTT.

This clone was picked up one time. The V gene is TRBV28, the J gene TRBJ2-2; the match to TRBD2 covers 9 bases. Germline values: CDR1 MDHEN, CDR2 SYDVKM. The CDR3 covers 15 residues. Trimming cost V 6 bases and J 4 bases; bases outside gene matches: 6. The CDR3 bases are TGTGCCAGCAGAGGTTGGACTAGCGTCACCGGGGAGCTGTTTTTT. Translated, it gives CASRGWTSVTGELFF.

This rearrangement joins TRBV9 to TRBJ1-2, with D possibly TRBD1 on 6 matching bases. V was cut by 3 bases and J by 2 bases, with 8 bases left in between. The CDR3 has 13 amino acids. Germline loops: CDR1 SGDLS, CDR2 YYNGEE. Here the CDR3 DNA reads TGTGCCAGCAGCGCCCAGGGGAACTATGGCTACACCTTC. It codes for CASSAQGNYGYTF.

V and J are TRBV6-5 and TRBJ2-4; TRBD2 matches 8 bases. CDR1 is MNHEY, CDR2 SVGAGI, per germline. With 10 bases clipped from V and 1 base from J, the junction kept 6 bases outside the gene matches. The CDR3 has 14 residues. Here the CDR3 DNA reads TGTGCCACCTCGGGAGGGCCCGCCAAAAACATTCAGTACTTC. This gives the protein CATSGGPAKNIQYF.

J is TRBJ2-7 and V is TRBV7-2, with 11 bases identical to TRBD2. The germline V gene encodes CDR1 SGHTA and CDR2 FQGNSA. This CDR3 region has 17 residues. With 4 bases clipped from V and 5 bases from J, the junction kept 13 bases outside the gene matches. The chain's CDR3 is CASSSTKTSGTVNEQYF. CDR3 sequence (DNA): TGTGCCAGCAGCTCCACCAAGACTAGCGGGACGGTGAACGAGCAGTACTTC. The variable domain in full, completed from reference TRBV7-2 and TRBJ2-7, reads GAGVSQSPSNKVTEKGKDVELRCDPISGHTALYWYRQSLGQGLEFLIYFQGNSAPDKSGLPSDRFSAERTGGSVSTLTIQRTQQEDSAVYLCASSSTKTSGTVNEQYFGPGTRLTVT.

The genes are TRBV20-1 and TRBJ2-7; D remains unclear. Germline V gene sequence: CDR1 DFQATT, CDR2 SNEGSKA (reference sequence). V was cut by 6 bases and J by 2 bases, with 8 bases left in between. The CDR3 length is 11 residues. The CDR3 loop is CSAARTYEQYF. As DNA, the CDR3 is TGCAGTGCAGCCAGAACCTACGAGCAGTACTTC.

The CDR3 here is CASSSTAPNTEAFF. As DNA, the CDR3 is TGTGCCAGCAGCTCGACCGCCCCGAACACTGAAGCTTTCTTT. This chain uses TRBV7-9 with TRBJ1-1; D unclear. V was trimmed by 4 bases and J by 1 base, leaving 10 bases between them. The CDR3 totals 14 residues. The V gene's germline CDR1 is SEHNR and CDR2 FQNEAQ (reference sequence). The full variable domain, its missing parts supplied by reference TRBV7-9 and TRBJ1-1, is DTGVSQNPRHKITKRGQNVTFRCDPISEHNRLYWYRQTLGQGPEFLTYFQNEAQLEKSRLLSDRFSAERPKGSFSTLEIQRTEQGDSAMYLCASSSTAPNTEAFFGQGTRLTVV.

This clone was seen a few times. The chain links TRBV9 to TRBJ1-1; D not resolved. Germline values: CDR1 SGDLS, CDR2 YYNGEE. CDR3 size: 12 residues. The V end lost 3 bases, the J end lost 4 bases, and 7 bases lay between the germline ends. The CDR3 protein is CASSATGTEAFF. The CDR3 coding sequence is TGTGCCAGCAGCGCCACGGGCACTGAAGCTTTCTTT.

This chain connects TRBV7-8 to TRBJ2-7; D assignment may be TRBD1 or TRBD2 (5 bases each). Germline-derived CDR1 and CDR2 are SGHVS and FQNEAQ. Trimming cost V 4 bases and J 3 bases, with 13 bases left between them. The CDR3 consists of 14 residues. CDR3 DNA sequence: TGTGCCAGCAGCTCCCAGGGCCGGGACTACGAGCAGTACTTC. Protein sequence: CASSSQGRDYEQYF.